These 18 T cell receptor beta chains were sequenced from one sample in a study of cytomegalovirus exposure and HLA in healthy donors. The primer mix had 60 Vbeta and 13 Jbeta primers. Only in-frame clones appear in the TCRdb table, and some are missing; sequencing was by immunoSEQ multiplex PCR. The repertoire holds roughly 99,000 clones, with approximately 74% as singletons. Sequences were obtained from PBMCs. The receptors come from a woman aged 40 to 50 in good health and CMV-seropositive.

The sample holds one count of this clone. The V call is TRBV11-2, the J call TRBJ2-7; 10 positions agree with TRBD2. CDR1 and CDR2 (germline): SGHAT, FQNNGV. The CDR3 consists of 15 residues. J gave up 5 bases and V 3 bases, and 7 bases lay outside the gene matches. CDR3 nucleotides: TGTGCCAGCAGCTTTCCGGGACTAGCGAAAAACGAGCAGTACTTC. Its translation: CASSFPGLAKNEQYF.

The chain employs TRBV7-8 and TRBJ1-1; 8 bases are shared with TRBD1. The V and J ends lost 3 bases and 1 base, in that order; junction bases with no gene match: 7. The CDR3 contains 16 residues. CDR1 is SGHVS, CDR2 FQNEAQ, per germline. The CDR3 nucleotides are TGTGCCAGCAGCTTGAACCCTGGACAGGGGAACACTGAAGCTTTCTTT. It codes for CASSLNPGQGNTEAFF.

This clone occurred once. The chain has TRBV5-1 and TRBJ1-1, with TRBD1 identical over 7 bases. With V trimmed by 0 bases and J by 5 bases, 7 bases remained unmatched. The germline V gene has CDR1 SGHRS and CDR2 YFSETQ. The CDR3 runs 15 residues. CDR3 amino acids: CASSLVPGTETEAFF. In DNA form, the CDR3 reads TGCGCCAGCAGCTTGGTGCCCGGGACAGAGACTGAAGCTTTCTTT.

This chain links TRBV6-1 with TRBJ2-5; TRBD2 matches at 13 bases. J lost 5 bases, V lost 2 bases, and 5 bases had no gene match. CDR1 is MNHNS and CDR2 is SASEGT in the germline V gene. The CDR3 is made up of 16 amino acids. In DNA, the CDR3 is TGTGCCAGCAGTGAAACTAGCGGGGGGGCGTTTGAGACCCAGTACTTC. Translated, it gives CASSETSGGAFETQYF.

The V call is TRBV4-2, the J call TRBJ1-3, with TRBD1 identical over 9 bases. Germline CDR1 reads LGHNA; CDR2 reads YNFKEQ. The CDR3 has 14 residues. The J segment lost 4 bases and the V segment lost 6 bases, leaving 4 bases of the junction unmatched. The CDR3 DNA reads TGTGCCAGCAGAGGGACAGGGCTCGGAAACACCATATATTTT. Translating it yields CASRGTGLGNTIYF.

This chain uses TRBV27 with TRBJ1-5; D remains ambiguous. The CDR3 covers 14 residues. Germline V gene lookup returns CDR1 MNHEY and CDR2 SMNVEV (reference sequence). V was cut by 6 bases and J by 2 bases, with 11 bases left in between. The CDR3 DNA follows: TGTGCCAGCAGCTCCCAACGGGGCAATCAGCCCCAGCATTTT. It codes for CASSSQRGNQPQHF.

This clone has just one count. The chain uses TRBV7-2 and TRBJ2-5; a possible D gene is TRBD2 (5 bases). Germline loops: CDR1 SGHTA, CDR2 FQGNSA. The V end lost 5 bases, the J end lost 4 bases, and 8 bases lay between the germline ends. The CDR3 runs 12 residues. The CDR3 DNA reads as TGTGCCAGCAGCCCTAGCCGAGAGACCCAGTACTTC. Protein product: CASSPSRETQYF.

The CDR3 region has the DNA TGTGCCATCAGTAAGACAGGGGTCGAGCAGTACTTC. Its translation is CAISKTGVEQYF. The chain carries TRBV10-3 and TRBJ2-7, with 8 positions matching TRBD1. The CDR3 extends over 12 amino acids. V gave up 5 bases and J gave up 6 bases; unmatched junction bases: 3. In germline, CDR1 is ENHRY, CDR2 SYGVKD.

The chain employs TRBV4-1 and TRBJ1-5; D perhaps matches TRBD1 (5 bases). Looked up from germline, CDR1 is MGHRA and CDR2 is YSYEKL. Trimming stripped 2 bases from V and 7 bases from J, with 12 bases between. CDR3 length: 14 amino acids. CDR3 nucleotide sequence: TGCGCCAGCAGCCAAAGTGGGGGGTACCAGCCCCAGCATTTT. Protein sequence: CASSQSGGYQPQHF.

The rearrangement uses TRBV7-3 and TRBJ1-1; D not certain. The ends were cut back, 5 bases at V and 8 bases at J, with 18 bases in the middle. In germline, CDR1 is SGHTA, CDR2 FQGTGA. This CDR3 is 14 amino acids long. The CDR3 DNA is TGTGCCAGCAGCCCCGAGGGTACTTATTCCGAAGCTTTCTTT. This encodes CASSPEGTYSEAFF.

There are a few counts of this clone. The chain has TRBV7-2 and TRBJ2-5; 10 bases are shared with TRBD1. Germline V gene sequence: CDR1 SGHTA, CDR2 FQGNSA. The length of the CDR3 is 15 residues. V shed 7 bases, J shed 3 bases, and the junction held 8 bases outside the gene matches. The CDR3 here is CASTRYGTGEETQYF. The CDR3 DNA reads TGTGCCAGCACCCGATACGGGACAGGGGAAGAGACCCAGTACTTC.

The rearrangement joins TRBV6-5 to TRBJ2-7; TRBD2 agrees at 8 bases. Germline CDR1 MNHEY, CDR2 SVGAGI. Trimming took 4 bases from V and 4 from J; bases not matched to a gene: 3. The CDR3 is made up of 13 amino acids. CDR3 nucleotide sequence: TGTGCCAGCAGTTGGTCGGGGGGGTACGAGCAGTACTTC. Its translation is CASSWSGGYEQYF.

V is TRBV5-4 and J is TRBJ2-7; tentative D call: TRBD1 (6 bases). The CDR3 has 14 residues. The germline gives CDR1 SGHNT, CDR2 YYREEE (reference sequence). Trimming took 2 bases from V and 5 from J, leaving 14 bases between them. The CDR3 spells CASSLGHRVDEQYF. The CDR3 nucleotides are TGTGCCAGCAGCTTAGGTCACAGGGTGGACGAGCAGTACTTC.

CDR3 amino acids: CASSLWFQGASNTEAFF. CDR3 coding DNA: TGTGCCAGCAGCTTATGGTTCCAGGGGGCATCGAACACTGAAGCTTTCTTT. The chain carries TRBV13 and TRBJ1-1; the match to TRBD1 covers 8 bases. Per the germline V gene, CDR1 is PRHDT and CDR2 is FYEKMQ (reference sequence). V trimming: 2 bases; J trimming: 1 base; junction bases outside the gene matches: 9. The CDR3 length is 17 residues.

This clone was seen a handful of times. The chain carries TRBV7-3 and TRBJ2-3, with 7 bases that match TRBD2. This CDR3 is built from 14 residues. With V trimmed by 5 bases and J by 5 bases, 7 bases remained unmatched. Per germline, CDR1 SGHTA and CDR2 FQGTGA. The CDR3 coding sequence is TGTGCCAGCAGCGCCACTAGCGCGCAAGATACGCAGTATTTT. Translated: CASSATSAQDTQYF.

In its sample, this clone was seen once. This same CDR3 is encoded by further DNA sequences in the sample. This sequence joins TRBV30 and TRBJ1-3; D remains ambiguous. V was cut by 1 base and J by 2 bases, with 6 bases left in between. The CDR3 runs to 13 residues. CDR1 GTSNPN and CDR2 SVGIG come from the germline V gene (reference sequence). In DNA, the CDR3 is TGTGCCTGGAGTGGAGGGCCTGGAAACACCATATATTTT. This codes for CAWSGGPGNTIYF.

The chain couples TRBV5-5 to TRBJ2-5; possibly TRBD1 for D (5 bases). V lost 3 bases and J 2 bases, leaving 11 bases between the germline ends. Looked up from germline, CDR1 is SGHKS and CDR2 is YYEKEE (reference sequence). The length of the CDR3 is 14 residues. DNA for the CDR3: TGTGCCAGCAGCTGGCAGGGCTTACAAGAGACCCAGTACTTC. Its protein is CASSWQGLQETQYF. The full variable domain, its missing parts supplied by reference TRBV5-5 and TRBJ2-5, is DAGVTQSPTHLIKTRGQQVTLRCSPISGHKSVSWYQQVLGQGPQFIFQYYEKEERGRGNFPDRFSARQFPNYSSELNVNALLLGDSALYLCASSWQGLQETQYFGPGTRLLVL.

This clone was counted once. The chain combines TRBV19 with TRBJ2-7; possibly TRBD2 for D (7 bases). V lost 11 bases and J lost 2, with 19 bases in between. Per germline, CDR1 LNHDA and CDR2 SQIVND (reference sequence). The CDR3 contains 14 residues. Here the CDR3 DNA reads TGTGCCGGCCCCGGGCGGGGGCGAGCCTACGAGCAGTACTTC. Its translation is CAGPGRGRAYEQYF.